The next 28 T cell receptor beta chains were all read from a single sample in a study of T cell repertoires in ileal Crohn's disease. TCRdb keeps only in-frame clones here, not all; method: immunoSEQ multiplex PCR. The table has 3,000 to 4,000 clones, about four fifths seen once. Sequences were obtained from ileal tissue. These receptor sequences come from an adult with Crohn's disease.

This rearrangement joins TRBV5-6 to TRBJ2-3, with D possibly matching TRBD2 (7 bases). The V gene lost 0 bases and the J gene lost 5 bases, with 13 bases spanning the gap. CDR1 and CDR2 from the germline V gene are SGHDT and YYEEEE. The CDR3 length is 15 residues. This chain's CDR3 is CASSLVSGGVDTQYF. The CDR3 bases are TGTGCCAGCAGCTTGGTTTCGGGGGGCGTAGATACGCAGTATTTT.

The rearrangement links TRBV5-1 to TRBJ1-2; 7 positions match TRBD1. The CDR3 loop spans 13 amino acids. V gave up 4 bases and J gave up 2 bases; unmatched junction bases: 2. Germline CDR1 SGHRS, CDR2 YFSETQ. CDR3: CASSEGQNYGYTF. The CDR3 DNA reads TGCGCCAGCAGCGAGGGACAGAACTATGGCTACACCTTC.

This clone was observed once. This chain joins TRBV11-3 and TRBJ2-3; D is possibly TRBD2 (5 bases). V lost 0 bases and J 0 bases, leaving 10 bases between the germline ends. CDR3 length: 16 residues. Germline V lookup: CDR1 SGHNT, CDR2 YENEEA. CDR3 coding DNA: TGTGCCAGCAGCTTAGATCTGGAGCGGAGCACAGATACGCAGTATTTT. It is translated as CASSLDLERSTDTQYF.

This chain connects TRBV6-1 to TRBJ2-7; 7 nucleotides match TRBD1. Germline CDR1 and CDR2: MNHNS and SASEGT. The V gene end was trimmed by 4 bases and the J gene end by 1 base; junction bases not matched to a gene: 7. This CDR3 region has 15 residues. The CDR3 spells CASSGVETGSYEQYF. In DNA form, the CDR3 reads TGTGCCAGCAGTGGCGTAGAGACAGGGTCCTACGAGCAGTACTTC.

The rearrangement joins TRBV11-3 to TRBJ2-7; D may be TRBD1 (5 bases). Germline CDR1 SGHNT, CDR2 YENEEA. The CDR3 runs 17 residues. V was clipped by 3 bases and J by 1 base, with 19 bases between them. The CDR3 DNA follows: TGTGCCAGCAGCTTTGTTCCAATCGACAGTGCGTCCTACGAGCAGTACTTC. It specifies CASSFVPIDSASYEQYF.

The chain is built from TRBV12-5 and TRBJ2-2; the D gene is possibly TRBD1 (6 bases). This CDR3 contains 15 residues. The germline CDR1 and CDR2 sequences are LGHNT and FRNRAP. The V end lost 4 bases, the J end lost 3 bases, and 12 bases lay between the germline ends. CDR3 amino acids: CASGSGQGYTGELFF. The CDR3 DNA follows: TGTGCTAGTGGTTCTGGGCAGGGGTACACCGGGGAGCTGTTTTTT.

V usage is TRBV2 and J usage is TRBJ1-2; possible D gene TRBD1, 6 bases. The CDR3 contains 13 residues. Germline V CDR1 and CDR2: SNHLY, FYNNEI. V lost 6 bases, J lost 8 bases, and 16 bases lay in between. The CDR3 bases are TGTGCCAGCAGGAAGACAGGCCCGGGGGGCTACACCTTC. Amino acid sequence: CASRKTGPGGYTF.

The J gene is TRBJ2-5, the V gene TRBV7-6, with D maybe TRBD2 (5 bases). Germline-derived CDR1 and CDR2 are SGHVS and FNYEAQ. Trimming shortened V by 1 base and J by 3 bases, and 12 bases separated the two germline ends. The CDR3 is made up of 15 amino acids. CDR3 sequence (DNA): TGTGCCAGCAGCTTAGGCGGGTTAGAGAAAGAGACCCAGTACTTC. Translating it yields CASSLGGLEKETQYF.

The chain combines TRBV10-3 with TRBJ2-5; TRBD1 matches 9 bases. The CDR3 covers 14 residues. Germline loops: CDR1 ENHRY, CDR2 SYGVKD. After removal of 4 bases from V and 5 bases from J, the junction contained 5 bases not matched to a gene. CDR3 protein: CAISAGQGSETQYF. The CDR3 DNA follows: TGTGCCATCAGTGCAGGACAGGGGAGCGAGACCCAGTACTTC.

The rearrangement joins TRBV27 to TRBJ2-5; the D is unclear. This CDR3 region has 15 residues. Trimming left V 5 bases short and J 5 bases short, with 18 bases between. Germline V gene lookup returns CDR1 MNHEY and CDR2 SMNVEV (reference sequence). The CDR3 nucleotides are TGTGCCAGCAGTCTTAGCTGGGTTAGTACGGAGACCCAGTACTTC. Translating it yields CASSLSWVSTETQYF.

The chain links TRBV27 to TRBJ1-1, with D maybe TRBD1 (5 bases). The ends were cut back, 7 bases at V and 0 bases at J, with 9 bases in the middle. The CDR3 spans 13 residues. CDR1 is MNHEY and CDR2 is SMNVEV in the germline V gene (reference sequence). The CDR3, as DNA: TGTGCCAGCACCCGGGGGATGAACACTGAAGCTTTCTTT. Translation: CASTRGMNTEAFF.

The rearrangement uses TRBV29-1 and TRBJ2-5, with 8 bases fitting TRBD1. V shed 4 bases, J shed 4 bases, and the junction held 8 bases outside the gene matches. The CDR3 runs to 14 residues. Germline CDR1 reads SQVTM; CDR2 reads ANQGSEA. CDR3: CSVGRDRGGETQYF. The CDR3 region has the DNA TGCAGCGTTGGAAGAGACAGGGGTGGAGAGACCCAGTACTTC. The variable domain in full, completed from reference TRBV29-1 and TRBJ2-5, reads SAVISQKPSRDICQRGTSLTIQCQVDSQVTMMFWYRQQPGQSLTLIATANQGSEATYESGFVIDKFPISRPNLTFSTLTVSNMSPEDSSIYLCSVGRDRGGETQYFGPGTRLLVL.

This clone was counted only a few times. This rearrangement joins TRBV11-2 to TRBJ2-7; 9 positions agree with TRBD2. CDR3 size: 14 residues. Looked up from germline, CDR1 is SGHAT and CDR2 is FQNNGV. V lost 2 bases and J lost 4; bases outside the gene matches: 3. CDR3 DNA: TGTGCCAGCAGCTTACTTAGCGGGGGATACGAGCAGTACTTC. Protein sequence: CASSLLSGGYEQYF. The full variable domain, with the rest looked up from reference TRBV11-2 and TRBJ2-7, is EAGVAQSPRYKIIEKRQSVAFWCNPISGHATLYWYQQILGQGPKLLIQFQNNGVVDDSQLPKDRFSAERLKGVDSTLKIQPAKLEDSAVYLCASSLLSGGYEQYFGPGTRLTVT.

The genes are TRBV6-1 and TRBJ1-5; 10 bases are a match to TRBD1. Germline CDR1 is MNHNS and CDR2 is SASEGT. The CDR3 extends over 15 amino acids. V lost 3 bases to trimming and J lost 11 bases; unmatched junction nucleotides: 10. CDR3 amino acids: CASSEPGQGMGAQHF. The DNA for the CDR3 is TGTGCCAGCAGTGAGCCGGGACAGGGGATGGGAGCCCAGCATTTT.

The chain links TRBV11-3 to TRBJ2-3; 9 nucleotides line up with TRBD2. Losses at the gene ends were 2 bases for V and 4 bases for J; bases not matched to a gene: 7. CDR3 length: 16 amino acids. CDR1 and CDR2 from the germline V gene are SGHNT and YENEEA. CDR3: CASSLMASGEADTQYF. The DNA for the CDR3 is TGTGCCAGCAGCTTAATGGCTAGCGGGGAGGCAGATACGCAGTATTTT.

The chain carries TRBV6-1 and TRBJ1-4; D is undetermined. Trimming removed 5 bases from V and 6 bases from J, with 16 bases in between. The CDR3 covers 15 residues. Per the germline V gene, CDR1 is MNHNS and CDR2 is SASEGT. The CDR3 protein is CASSPPGFEDEKLFF. Written as DNA, the CDR3 is TGTGCCAGCAGTCCCCCGGGGTTTGAGGATGAAAAACTGTTTTTT.

V and J are TRBV5-6 and TRBJ2-7; D remains ambiguous. Germline V CDR1 and CDR2: SGHDT, YYEEEE. The CDR3 spans 11 residues. V was pared by 3 bases and J by 2 bases, with 3 bases between. The CDR3 region is CASSSTYEQYF. CDR3 coding DNA: TGTGCCAGCAGCTCAACCTACGAGCAGTACTTC.

The chain joins TRBV9 to TRBJ2-7; 13 bases are shared with TRBD2. Trimming at V came to 4 bases and at J to 12 bases, leaving 7 bases not matched to a gene. The CDR3 is 13 amino acids. Looked up from germline, CDR1 is SGDLS and CDR2 is YYNGEE. In DNA, the CDR3 is TGTGCCAGCAGCCTAGGGACTAGCGGGATTCGGTACTTC. It codes for CASSLGTSGIRYF.

The CDR3 here is CASSPSTSGADTQYF. The CDR3, as DNA: TGTGCCAGCAGTCCCAGCACTAGCGGGGCAGATACGCAGTATTTT. The rearrangement uses TRBV2 and TRBJ2-3, with 10 nucleotides matching TRBD2. The CDR3 contains 15 residues. The V and J ends lost 5 bases and 4 bases, in that order; junction bases with no gene match: 6. Per germline, CDR1 SNHLY and CDR2 FYNNEI.

The chain is built from TRBV27 and TRBJ1-2, with a tentative D call TRBD1 (5 bases). Trimming cost V 5 bases and J 4 bases, with 14 bases left between them. The CDR3 has 14 amino acids. Germline-derived CDR1 and CDR2 are MNHEY and SMNVEV (reference sequence). The CDR3 is CASSGRRDIYGYTF. CDR3 DNA: TGTGCCAGCAGTGGACGCAGGGATATCTATGGCTACACCTTC.

V and J are TRBV10-2 and TRBJ1-5; D perhaps matches TRBD1 (5 bases). CDR3 length: 14 amino acids. Trimming took off 4 bases at V and 3 bases at J, with 10 bases between the two ends. Germline V gene sequence: CDR1 WSHSY, CDR2 SAAADI. The chain's CDR3 is CASSGREDNQPQHF. The CDR3 DNA sequence: TGCGCCAGCAGTGGCAGGGAGGACAATCAGCCCCAGCATTTT.

CDR3 DNA sequence: TGTGCCAGCTCACCAAATCAGAACACTGAAGCTTTCTTT. Its protein is CASSPNQNTEAFF. The chain carries TRBV18 and TRBJ1-1; D remains ambiguous. This CDR3 contains 13 residues. Germline loops: CDR1 KGHSH, CDR2 LQKENI. V was clipped by 2 bases and J by 1 base, with 5 bases between them. The entire variable domain, with the rest obtained from reference TRBV18 and TRBJ1-1, is as follows: NAGVMQNPRHLVRRRGQEARLRCSPMKGHSHVYWYRQLPEEGLKFMVYLQKENIIDESGMPKERFSAEFPKEGPSILRIQQVVRGDSAAYFCASSPNQNTEAFFGQGTRLTVV.

This clone was counted a few times. J is TRBJ2-7 and V is TRBV6-6; possible D gene TRBD2, 5 bases. The CDR3 extends over 14 amino acids. Germline V CDR1 and CDR2: MNHNY, SVGAGI (reference sequence). Trimming removed 8 bases at V and 3 bases at J, with 17 bases between. The CDR3 spells CASYSTDLNYEQYF. CDR3 bases: TGTGCCAGCTACTCTACGGACTTGAACTACGAGCAGTACTTC.

The chain recombines TRBV29-1 with TRBJ1-2; D remains ambiguous. The CDR3 is 10 residues long. Per the germline V gene, CDR1 is SQVTM and CDR2 is ANQGSEA. V was clipped by 6 bases and J by 7 bases, with 9 bases between them. For the CDR3, the DNA is TGCAGCGTCGCCGGTGGTGGCTACACCTTC. Amino acids: CSVAGGGYTF.

The chain combines TRBV7-6 with TRBJ2-2, with unresolved D. Per the germline V gene, CDR1 is SGHVS and CDR2 is FNYEAQ. There are 12 residues in the CDR3. Trimming removed 5 bases at V and 6 bases at J, with 7 bases between. CDR3 in amino acids: CASSQTAGELFF. In DNA, the CDR3 is TGTGCCAGCAGCCAAACTGCCGGGGAGCTGTTTTTT.

As for this clone: One junction end disagrees with the germline gene, perhaps due to a read error. The same CDR3 can be traced to other DNA sequences in this sample. The gene calls are TRBV14 and TRBJ1-4, with D maybe TRBD1 (5 bases). Germline lookup yields CDR1 SGHDN and CDR2 FVKESK. The CDR3 is 20 amino acids. This CDR3 is CASSQDLRERTLGTNEKLFF. The DNA of the CDR3 is TGTGCCAGCAGTCAAGATCTCAGGGAAAGAACCTTGGGAACTAATGAAAAACTGTTTTTT.

The V call is TRBV11-2, the J call TRBJ1-5, with TRBD1 matching over 8 bases. The CDR3 runs to 17 residues. From germline, CDR1 is SGHAT and CDR2 FQNNGV. Trimming at V came to 1 base and at J to 0 bases, leaving 5 bases not matched to a gene. The CDR3 region has the DNA TGTGCCAGCAGCTTAGGGACAGGGAGTTATAGCAATCAGCCCCAGCATTTT. Protein sequence: CASSLGTGSYSNQPQHF.

This chain uses TRBV5-1 with TRBJ1-2; a weak D match, TRBD1 (6 bases). Germline loops: CDR1 SGHRS, CDR2 YFSETQ. The CDR3 covers 12 residues. V lost 0 bases and J 8 bases, leaving 8 bases between the germline ends. The CDR3: CASSLGGHGYTF. CDR3 sequence (DNA): TGCGCCAGCAGCTTGGGGGGGCACGGCTACACCTTC.